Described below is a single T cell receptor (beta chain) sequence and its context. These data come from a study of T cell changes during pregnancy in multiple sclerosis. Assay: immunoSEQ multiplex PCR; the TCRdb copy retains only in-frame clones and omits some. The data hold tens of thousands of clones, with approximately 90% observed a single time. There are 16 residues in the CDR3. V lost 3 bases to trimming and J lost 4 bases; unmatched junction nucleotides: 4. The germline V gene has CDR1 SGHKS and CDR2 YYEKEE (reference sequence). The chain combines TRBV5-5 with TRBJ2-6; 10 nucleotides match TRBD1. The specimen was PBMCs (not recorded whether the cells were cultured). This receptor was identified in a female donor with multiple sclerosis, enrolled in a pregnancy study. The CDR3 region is CASSSGTGAGANVLTF. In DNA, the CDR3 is TGTGCCAGCAGCTCCGGGACAGGGGCGGGGGCCAACGTCCTGACTTTC. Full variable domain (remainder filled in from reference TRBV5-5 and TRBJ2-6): DAGVTQSPTHLIKTRGQQVTLRCSPISGHKSVSWYQQVLGQGPQFIFQYYEKEERGRGNFPDRFSARQFPNYSSELNVNALLLGDSALYLCASSSGTGAGANVLTFGAGSRLTVL.